The clone carrying this T cell receptor beta chain has only a few counts. Its target is unknown. TCRdb recomputed calls from the 5' RACE reads with MiXCR, one row per CDR3 protein. The sample lists 300,000 to 400,000 distinct CDR3 sequences, 25% to 30% seen once, with 13% in the top ten. The data were obtained in a study of T-cell memory formation after mild COVID-19. On the study more broadly: Most TCR clusters belonged to a single donor.

The study's findings and limits: Prior to infection, memory already included some responding clones, suggesting cross-reactive memory joined.

Sequenced input: PBMCs or a T cell subset sorted from them (not recorded which). The sequence derives from an adult woman who had mild COVID-19 (a few samples of this study predate the infection). Cell type and time point are not known.

CDR3 sequence reads: CASSGPTVKRVTQYF. For the CDR3, the DNA is TGTGCCAGCAGTGGACCTACTGTAAAGCGCGTTACGCAGTATTTT. The genes are TRBV25-1 and TRBJ2-3; D gene uncertain. V was trimmed by 4 bases and J by 8 bases, leaving 19 bases between them. CDR3 length: 15 amino acids. CDR1 is MGHDK and CDR2 is SYGVNS in the germline V gene.